The present entry profiles one T cell receptor (beta chain) with its context. Its target is not known. The data are from a study of shared clonotypes between healthy human individuals. V was shortened by 7 bases and J by 4 bases, with 20 bases between the two germline ends. The CDR3 totals 15 residues. CDR1 and CDR2 from the germline V gene are SNHLY and FYNNEI. The donors, all of them Caucasian adults, lived in Nashville, Tennessee. Study-level findings and limits: It was observed that about 5% of naive CD4 clonotypes were shared across several donors.

Produced via immunoSEQ multiplex PCR; TCRdb's table is partial and in-frame only. The data hold under 1,900,000 clones, with just under 99% observed a single time. The receptor was isolated from a man between 25 and 39 years old in good health. This chain connects TRBV2 to TRBJ2-7; D assignment may be TRBD1 or TRBD2 (5 bases each). Specimen: naive CD4+ T cells sorted from blood. Documented subset: CD45RA+ positively selected. The CDR3 region is CASTSQEGREYEQYF. In DNA, the CDR3 is TGTGCCAGCACCTCCCAAGAAGGCAGGGAGTACGAGCAGTACTTC.